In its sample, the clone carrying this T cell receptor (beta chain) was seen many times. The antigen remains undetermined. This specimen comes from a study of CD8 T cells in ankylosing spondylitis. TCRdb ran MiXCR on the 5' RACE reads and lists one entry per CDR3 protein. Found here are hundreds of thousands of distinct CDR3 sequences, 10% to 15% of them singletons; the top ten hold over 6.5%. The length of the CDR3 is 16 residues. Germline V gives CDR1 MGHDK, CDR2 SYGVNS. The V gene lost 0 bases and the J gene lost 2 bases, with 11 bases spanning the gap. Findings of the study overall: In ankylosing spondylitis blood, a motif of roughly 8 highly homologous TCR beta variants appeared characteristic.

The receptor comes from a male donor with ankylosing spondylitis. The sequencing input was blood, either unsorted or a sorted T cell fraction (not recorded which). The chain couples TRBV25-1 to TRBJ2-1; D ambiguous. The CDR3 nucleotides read TGTGCCAGCAGTGAATATATACAGCTACCCTACAATGAGCAGTTCTTC. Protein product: CASSEYIQLPYNEQFF.